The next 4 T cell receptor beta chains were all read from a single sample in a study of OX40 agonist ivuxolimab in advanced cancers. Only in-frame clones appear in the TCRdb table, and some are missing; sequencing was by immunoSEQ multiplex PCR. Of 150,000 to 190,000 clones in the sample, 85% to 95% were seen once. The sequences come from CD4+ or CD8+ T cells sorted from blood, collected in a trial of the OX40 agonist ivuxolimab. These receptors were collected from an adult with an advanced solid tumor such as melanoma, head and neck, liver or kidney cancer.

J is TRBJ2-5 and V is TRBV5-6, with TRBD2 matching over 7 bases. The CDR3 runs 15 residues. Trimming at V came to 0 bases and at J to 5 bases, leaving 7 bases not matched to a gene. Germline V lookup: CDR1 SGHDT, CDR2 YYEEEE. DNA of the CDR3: TGTGCCAGCAGCTTGGTTCCGGGAGGAGGGGAGACCCAGTACTTC. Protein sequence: CASSLVPGGGETQYF.

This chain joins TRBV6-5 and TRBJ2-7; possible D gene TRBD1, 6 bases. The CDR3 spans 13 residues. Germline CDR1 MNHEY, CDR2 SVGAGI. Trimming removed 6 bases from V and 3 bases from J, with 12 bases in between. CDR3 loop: CASSDRQIYEQYF. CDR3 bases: TGTGCCAGCAGCGACAGGCAAATCTACGAGCAGTACTTC.

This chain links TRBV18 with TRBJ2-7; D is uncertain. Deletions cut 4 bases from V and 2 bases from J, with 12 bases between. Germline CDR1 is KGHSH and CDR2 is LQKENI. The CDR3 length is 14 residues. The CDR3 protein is CASSLQDGAYEQYF. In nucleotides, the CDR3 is TGTGCCAGCTCACTCCAGGACGGAGCCTACGAGCAGTACTTC.

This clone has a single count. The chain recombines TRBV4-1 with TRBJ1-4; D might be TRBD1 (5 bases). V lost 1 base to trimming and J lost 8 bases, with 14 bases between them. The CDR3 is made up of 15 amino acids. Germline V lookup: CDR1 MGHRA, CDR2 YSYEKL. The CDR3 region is CASSQGNVEGEKLFF. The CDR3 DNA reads TGCGCCAGCAGCCAAGGAAACGTCGAGGGGGAAAAACTGTTTTTT.